This passage covers 18 T cell receptor beta chains from one sample sequenced in a study of T cells expressing NK-cell markers (dated by TCRdb to about 2020). The library was generated by 5' RACE. Sequencing used an Illumina HiSeq 2000. The reads, reprocessed by TCRdb, yield one row per CDR3 protein sequence and no DNA. This specimen's table enumerates about 460,000 distinct CDR3 sequences. Of the sample, approximately 1.5% is held by the ten largest clones. Material for sequencing was blood T cells: a sorted CD56 or NKG2C T cell subset, CD4+ or CD8+ T cells, or bulk PBMC T cells (not recorded which). These receptor sequences come from a woman aged 45-59 years in good health. Donor details come from another sample of the same person, matched by shared clones.

This chain connects TRBV6-5 to TRBJ2-2; there is no DNA to check the TCRdb D call of TRBD1. The CDR3 is made up of 16 amino acids. Germline CDR1 MNHEY, CDR2 SVGAGI. The CDR3 spells CASRRARVGGTGELFF.

The chain couples TRBV4-2 to TRBJ1-3. This CDR3 is built from 13 residues. Germline V gene data show CDR1 as LGHNA and CDR2 as YNFKEQ. The CDR3 here is CASSQVGGNTIYF.

The V and J genes are TRBV27 and TRBJ1-5; TCRdb names TRBD1, which stays unverified in the absence of DNA. The CDR3 runs 15 residues. Germline CDR1 and CDR2: MNHEY and SMNVEV (reference sequence). CDR3 region: CASSLRGGANQPQHF.

The rearrangement uses TRBV5-1 and TRBJ1-1; TCRdb indicates TRBD1, and absent DNA this call remains unverified. This CDR3 has 20 residues. The germline CDR1 and CDR2 sequences are SGHRS and YFSETQ. The CDR3 spells CASSLLRRDYNRGSSPEAFF.

The chain couples TRBV3-1 to TRBJ2-1; TCRdb's D call, TRBD2, is unchecked because there is no DNA. The CDR3 is 14 amino acids. Germline assignment: CDR1 LGHDT and CDR2 YNNKEL (reference sequence). CDR3 region: CASSQGLGNYEQFF.

The chain combines TRBV4-1 with TRBJ2-1; TCRdb selects TRBD2, and the lack of DNA leaves this call unchecked. The CDR3 length is 13 residues. Germline CDR1 and CDR2: MGHRA and YSYEKL. The CDR3 protein is CASRRTSDNEQFF.

The J gene is TRBJ2-2, the V gene TRBV11-1; the D gene TCRdb calls, TRBD1, cannot be checked with no DNA. The length of the CDR3 is 18 residues. Per the germline V gene, CDR1 is SGHAT and CDR2 is FQDESV (reference sequence). The CDR3 protein is CASSLIRVERDYTGELFF. The variable domain in full, completed from reference TRBV11-1 and TRBJ2-2, reads EAEVAQSPRYKITEKSQAVAFWCDPISGHATLYWYRQILGQGPELLVQFQDESVVDDSQLPKDRFSAERLKGVDSTLKIQPAELGDSAMYLCASSLIRVERDYTGELFFGEGSRLTVL.

The chain combines TRBV29-1 with TRBJ2-5; TCRdb picks TRBD1, but there is no DNA to check that call. This CDR3 is 14 amino acids long. CDR1 is SQVTM and CDR2 is ANQGSEA in the germline V gene. This chain's CDR3 is CSVEYLGPGATQYF.

V and J are TRBV19 and TRBJ2-1; TCRdb selects TRBD2, and the lack of DNA leaves this call unchecked. The CDR3 totals 16 residues. Germline V gene sequence: CDR1 LNHDA, CDR2 SQIVND (reference sequence). The CDR3 sequence is CASSGPGLSSYNEQFF.

This CDR3 reads CATGSRDRGPWTGELFF. This rearrangement joins TRBV24-1 to TRBJ2-2; the D call of TRBD1 rests on TCRdb alone, since no DNA is present to check it. The CDR3 spans 17 residues. Germline V gives CDR1 KGHDR, CDR2 SFDVKD.

The V and J genes are TRBV15 and TRBJ2-1; TCRdb indicates TRBD2, and absent DNA this call remains unverified. The CDR3 consists of 15 residues. Germline assignment: CDR1 LNHNV and CDR2 YYDKDF (reference sequence). The CDR3 region is CATSRDPGLFNEQFF.

The V gene is TRBV24-1, the J gene TRBJ2-5; the TCRdb D gene call, TRBD2, has no DNA to confirm it. The CDR3 totals 15 residues. Germline V CDR1 and CDR2: KGHDR, SFDVKD. Here the CDR3 reads CATSERDYHKETQYF.

The chain combines TRBV6-2 or TRBV6-3 with TRBJ2-7; TCRdb outputs TRBD2, but without DNA this stays unchecked. CDR3 length equals 19 residues. The germline V gene has CDR1 MNHEY and CDR2 SVGEGT. The CDR3 loop reads CASSYSAQTSGSVSYEQYF.

This chain uses TRBV14 with TRBJ2-7; TCRdb calls TRBD2, which cannot be checked without DNA. Germline CDR1 SGHDN, CDR2 FVKESK. This CDR3 has 14 residues. The CDR3 is CASSQRVGGHEQYF.

V is TRBV5-5 and J is TRBJ1-2; as DNA is missing, the TRBD1 call by TCRdb cannot be tested. The germline gives CDR1 SGHKS, CDR2 YYEKEE (reference sequence). The CDR3 spans 15 residues. The CDR3 sequence is CASSSETGARYGYTF.

V and J are TRBV27 and TRBJ2-7; as DNA is missing, the TRBD2 call by TCRdb cannot be tested. This CDR3 region has 14 residues. Germline CDR1 MNHEY, CDR2 SMNVEV (reference sequence). The CDR3 reads CASSSRLAGVEQYF.

This chain's CDR3 is CASSQPRTGAKNIQYF. The chain links TRBV3-1 to TRBJ2-4; absent DNA, TCRdb's TRBD1 call cannot be checked. The CDR3 is made up of 16 amino acids. CDR1 LGHDT and CDR2 YNNKEL come from the germline V gene (reference sequence). The entire variable domain, with the rest obtained from reference TRBV3-1 and TRBJ2-4, is as follows: DTAVSQTPKYLVTQMGNDKSIKCEQNLGHDTMYWYKQDSKKFLKIMFSYNNKELIINETVPNRFSPKSPDKAHLNLHINSLELGDSAVYFCASSQPRTGAKNIQYFGAGTRLSVL.

This chain connects TRBV5-1 to TRBJ2-6; the TRBD1 assignment by TCRdb is unverifiable without DNA. Germline lookup yields CDR1 SGHRS and CDR2 YFSETQ. The CDR3 covers 18 residues. CDR3 amino acids: CASSYFGRGQSGANVLTF.